This T cell receptor beta chain was documented in a study of T cells in Graves' hyperthyroidism and ophthalmopathy. Study-wide background: Staff took peripheral blood when the initial diagnosis was made, before any treatment began. Regarding the study as a whole: Peripheral blood also featured most of the thyroid clonotypes expanded above 0.001. A 13 V-J model separated ophthalmopathy from stable hyperthyroidism.

A few counts support this clonotype. The antigen is not known. Template material for amplifying TCR beta CDR3 regions consisted of RNA transcripts. HTBI primers were the set used in a first-round RT-PCR of the TCR CDR3. Each CDR3 protein gets one entry after TCRdb re-called the multiplex PCR reads with MiXCR. The sample lists more than 350,000 distinct CDR3 sequences; 17% were seen once. Before ophthalmopathy appeared, progressors gave blood at initial hyperthyroidism diagnosis. This CDR3 region has 15 residues. V lost 4 bases and J lost 6, with 16 bases in between. Germline V gene data show CDR1 as MNHEY and CDR2 as SVGEGT.

Sequencing was performed on blood. The chain employs TRBV6-2 or TRBV6-3 and TRBJ2-1; no definite D call. The clonotype comes from a woman in her thirties with Graves' hyperthyroidism that later progressed to Graves' ophthalmopathy. The CDR3: CASSSIIGLGNEQFF. The CDR3 nucleotides read TGTGCCAGCAGTTCTATTATCGGTTTAGGCAATGAGCAGTTCTTC.